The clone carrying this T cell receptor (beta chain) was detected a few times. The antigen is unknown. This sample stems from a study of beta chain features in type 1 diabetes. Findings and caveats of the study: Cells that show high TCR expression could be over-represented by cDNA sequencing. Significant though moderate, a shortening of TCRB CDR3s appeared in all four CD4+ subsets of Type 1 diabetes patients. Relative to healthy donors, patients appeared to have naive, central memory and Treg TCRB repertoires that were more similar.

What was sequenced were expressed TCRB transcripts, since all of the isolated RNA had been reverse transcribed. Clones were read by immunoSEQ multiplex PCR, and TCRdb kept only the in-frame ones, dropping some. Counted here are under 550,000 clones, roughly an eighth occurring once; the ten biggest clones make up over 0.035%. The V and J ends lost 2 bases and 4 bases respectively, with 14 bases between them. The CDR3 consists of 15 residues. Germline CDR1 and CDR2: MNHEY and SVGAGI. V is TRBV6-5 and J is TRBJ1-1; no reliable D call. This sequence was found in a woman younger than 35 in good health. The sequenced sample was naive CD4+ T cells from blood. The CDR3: CASSYTSFLSTEAFF. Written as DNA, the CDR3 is TGTGCCAGCAGTTACACGTCTTTCTTGAGCACTGAAGCTTTCTTT.